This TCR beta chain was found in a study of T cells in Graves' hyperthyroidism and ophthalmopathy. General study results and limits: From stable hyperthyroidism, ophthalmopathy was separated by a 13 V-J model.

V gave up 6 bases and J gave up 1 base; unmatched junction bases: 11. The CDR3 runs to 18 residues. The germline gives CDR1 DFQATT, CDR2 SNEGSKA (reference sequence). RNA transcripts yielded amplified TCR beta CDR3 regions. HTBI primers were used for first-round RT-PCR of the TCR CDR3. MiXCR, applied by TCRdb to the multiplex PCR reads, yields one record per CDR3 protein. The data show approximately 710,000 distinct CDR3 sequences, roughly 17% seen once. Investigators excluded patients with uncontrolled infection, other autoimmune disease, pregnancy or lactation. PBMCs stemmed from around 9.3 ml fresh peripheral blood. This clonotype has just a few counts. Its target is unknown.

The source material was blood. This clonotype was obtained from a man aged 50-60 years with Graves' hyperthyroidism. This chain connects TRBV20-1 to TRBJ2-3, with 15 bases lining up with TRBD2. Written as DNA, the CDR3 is TGCAGTGCATTGGGACTAGCGGGAGGCCCCGGCCGCACAGATACGCAGTATTTT. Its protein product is CSALGLAGGPGRTDTQYF.